This is a list of T cell receptor beta chains from one sample in a study of response to subunit inactivated influenza vaccine. TCRdb analysed the RT-PCR reads with MiXCR anew, one entry per CDR3 protein. The sample comprises about 540,000 distinct CDR3 sequences, less than 15% of which are singletons, and over 8.5% rests with the top ten. Sample: PBMCs from blood, taken 11 to 12 days after vaccination. The source of these receptors is a man aged 50 or older who received an inactivated influenza vaccine. Each CDR3 is given with its conserved first and last residue. Each record gives: clone size, D gene, J gene, V gene, CDR3 DNA, CDR3 protein. D genes are given only for firm matches. Some rows have no size entry. The others give once, few or many, or a class for an expanded clone.

few	.	TRBJ1-1	TRBV12-3/TRBV12-4	TGTGCCAGCAGTTTAAGTTCCATGGAAGCTTTCTTT	CASSLSSMEAFF
.	TRBD2	TRBJ2-3	TRBV15	TGTGCCACCAGCAGAGGTCTAGCGGGAACCACAGATACGCAGTATTTT	CATSRGLAGTTDTQYF
.	TRBD2	TRBJ2-1	TRBV7-9	TGTGCCAGCAGCTTAGATGGGACTAGCGGATACAATGAGCAGTTCTTC	CASSLDGTSGYNEQFF
.	.	TRBJ2-7	TRBV12-3/TRBV12-4	TGTGCCAGCAGTCAACAGGGTCGAGGAACCTACGAGCAGTACTTC	CASSQQGRGTYEQYF
many	TRBD2	TRBJ2-1	TRBV5-1	TGCGCCAGCAGCTTGCCAAAACTAGCGGTATACAATGAGCAGTTCTTC	CASSLPKLAVYNEQFF
.	TRBD1	TRBJ1-2	TRBV30	TGTGCCTGGAGGCGACAGGGGAGGATCTATGGCTACACCTTC	CAWRRQGRIYGYTF
few	.	TRBJ2-2	TRBV28	TGTGCCAGCAGTTTTGGAGGCAGCTACACCGGGGAGCTGTTTTTT	CASSFGGSYTGELFF
many	.	TRBJ1-1	TRBV29-1	TGCAGCGCCCGGACAGTGAACACTGAAGCTTTCTTT	CSARTVNTEAFF
.	.	TRBJ1-5	TRBV19	TGTGCCAGTAGTATGGGATGGGACAGCAATCAGCCCCAGCATTTT	CASSMGWDSNQPQHF
once	.	TRBJ2-2	TRBV7-9	TGTGCCAGCAGCTTTAAAGACAGGAGACCCACCGGGGAGCTGTTTTTT	CASSFKDRRPTGELFF
few	.	TRBJ1-2	TRBV20-1	TGCAGTGCAGTTCTCGACAGTGGGGGGCATGGCTACACCTTC	CSAVLDSGGHGYTF
.	.	TRBJ1-1	TRBV7-2	TGTGCCAGCAGCTTACTTCGGAGGAACACTGAAGCTTTCTTT	CASSLLRRNTEAFF
many	TRBD1	TRBJ2-7	TRBV5-1	TGCGCCAGCAGCGTGGGACAGGATTACGAGCAGTACTTC	CASSVGQDYEQYF
.	.	TRBJ2-7	TRBV20-1	TGCAGTGCTAGAGATCGCGGGGCAGAATACGAGCAGTACTTC	CSARDRGAEYEQYF
few	TRBD1	TRBJ2-1	TRBV29-1	TGCAGCGTTGAAGGCGGGACAGGGTTTAACAATGAGCAGTTCTTC	CSVEGGTGFNNEQFF
few	.	TRBJ1-4	TRBV12-3/TRBV12-4	TGTGCCAGCAGTTGGTCCGGGGCTGGTGAAAAACTGTTTTTT	CASSWSGAGEKLFF
few	.	TRBJ2-3	TRBV3-1	TGTGCCAGCAGCCAAGGGAAGGGACCCCGTGGAGATACGCAGTATTTT	CASSQGKGPRGDTQYF
.	TRBD2	TRBJ2-5	TRBV5-1	TGCGCCAGCAGCTTGACTAGCGGGAGAGAACGTTTGGAGACCCAGTACTTC	CASSLTSGRERLETQYF
once	TRBD2	TRBJ2-1	TRBV6-2/TRBV6-3	TGTGCCAGCATACCCTCTGGGGGTCTAGCGGGAGATCCTAGGGGCAATGAGCAGTTCTTC	CASIPSGGLAGDPRGNEQFF
few	.	TRBJ2-5	TRBV7-2	TGTGCCAGCAGTCGAATACCGGGACAAAGGGGAGAGACCCAGTACTTC	CASSRIPGQRGETQYF
.	TRBD1	TRBJ2-1	TRBV5-1	TGCGCCAGCAGCTTGTCCGGGACAGGGGGTTACAATGAGCAGTTCTTC	CASSLSGTGGYNEQFF
few	TRBD2	TRBJ2-1	TRBV7-9	TGTGCCAGCAGCGCCGGTAGCGGGAGGTCCTACAATGAGCAGTTCTTC	CASSAGSGRSYNEQFF
few	.	TRBJ1-4	TRBV5-1	TGCGCCAGCAGCCGTGAGGGGATTAATGAAAAACTGTTTTTT	CASSREGINEKLFF
.	TRBD1	TRBJ2-1	TRBV12-3/TRBV12-4	TGTGCCAGCAGCTTTCCCCCCGGGACAGGGAACTACAATGAGCAGTTCTTC	CASSFPPGTGNYNEQFF
many	.	TRBJ2-1	TRBV10-3	TGTGCCATCAGTGTGTTGGGGTTGGATGGCAATGAGCAGTTCTTC	CAISVLGLDGNEQFF
few	TRBD1	TRBJ1-5	TRBV20-1	TGCAGTGCTAGAGATCCAGCAGGGGGCGAGCCCCAGCATTTT	CSARDPAGGEPQHF
.	.	TRBJ2-5	TRBV14	TGTGCCAGCAGCCAAGAAACGGGGTTCTGGCGGAGGAAAGAGACCCAGTACTTC	CASSQETGFWRRKETQYF
few	TRBD2	TRBJ2-1	TRBV5-1	TGCGCCAGCAGCCACGGGACTAGCGGGAGCTTCTACAATGAGCAGTTCTTC	CASSHGTSGSFYNEQFF
few	TRBD1	TRBJ1-1	TRBV6-1	TGTGCCAGCAGTCTAGCGACAGGGGGGACTGAAGCTTTCTTT	CASSLATGGTEAFF
.	TRBD2	TRBJ2-7	TRBV24-1	TGTGCCACCAGTGATCCCGAGGGACCGGGAGGCCACGAGCAGTACTTC	CATSDPEGPGGHEQYF
few	TRBD1	TRBJ2-3	TRBV9	TGTGCCAGCAGCGTAAACCCCTCGACAGGGTTTAGAGCAGATACGCAGTATTTT	CASSVNPSTGFRADTQYF
few	.	TRBJ1-5	TRBV5-1	TGCGCCAGCAGCTTGGAGCCGTATAGCAATCAGCCCCAGCATTTT	CASSLEPYSNQPQHF
many	TRBD2	TRBJ2-3	TRBV7-6	TGTGCCAGCAGCATAGGGACTAGCGGGAGCACAGATACGCAGTATTTT	CASSIGTSGSTDTQYF
.	.	TRBJ2-7	TRBV5-1	TGCGCCAGCAGCGGGGGTCTAGCGCATAGCTCCTACGAGCAGTACTTC	CASSGGLAHSSYEQYF
.	.	TRBJ1-1	TRBV7-9	TGTGCCAGCAGCTTAGCGACCGAGGGAGTGCCTTTCTTT	CASSLATEGVPFF
few	TRBD2	TRBJ2-7	TRBV20-1	TGCAGTGCTAGGCTGGGACTAGCGGGAGCCCGGGATGTATACGAGCAGTACTTC	CSARLGLAGARDVYEQYF
few	.	TRBJ1-6	TRBV2	TGTGCCAGCAGTACCGGGAGCTATAATTCACCCCTCCACTTT	CASSTGSYNSPLHF
few	.	TRBJ2-2	TRBV2	TGTGCCAGCAGTGCGCAGGGTTGGACCGGGGAGCTGTTTTTT	CASSAQGWTGELFF
.	.	TRBJ2-7	TRBV11-2	TGTGCCAGCAGCTTAGTTTCGATGAGGAGCATCGAGCAGTACTTC	CASSLVSMRSIEQYF
.	TRBD1	TRBJ2-7	TRBV6-2/TRBV6-3	TGTGCCAGCAGTTACTTCCAGGGGGCGGATGAGCAGTACTTC	CASSYFQGADEQYF
.	.	TRBJ1-2	TRBV3-1	TGTGCCAGCAGCCCATACACAAAGACTTTATATGGCTACACCTTC	CASSPYTKTLYGYTF
few	.	TRBJ1-6	TRBV20-1	TGCAGTGCTAGAGTGCGAGGGGAGATTTCACCCCTCCACTTT	CSARVRGEISPLHF
few	.	TRBJ2-7	TRBV10-3	TGTGCCATCACCAGTACTAGGGGCCACGAGCAGTACTTC	CAITSTRGHEQYF
few	TRBD2	TRBJ2-7	TRBV27	TGTGCCAGCAGTCCGGGACTAGCGCCAACCTACGAGCAGTACTTC	CASSPGLAPTYEQYF
.	TRBD2	TRBJ2-4	TRBV3-1	TGTGCCAGCAGCCAAGGGACTAGCGTCCAGAAAAACATTCAGTACTTC	CASSQGTSVQKNIQYF
.	.	TRBJ2-7	TRBV18	TGTGCCAGCTCACCCGGAGAGACGGTTTCCTACGAGCAGTACTTC	CASSPGETVSYEQYF
many	.	TRBJ1-1	TRBV3-1	TGTGCCAGCAGCCAAGTGGTGGGGTCTGAAGCTTTCTTT	CASSQVVGSEAFF
few	TRBD1	TRBJ1-1	TRBV29-1	TGCAGCGTTGCGGGGAAGGGGGCGAACACTGAAGCTTTCTTT	CSVAGKGANTEAFF
.	.	TRBJ1-2	TRBV5-1	TGCGCCAGCAGCTTGGAAGTACGGACTAACTATGGCTACACCTTC	CASSLEVRTNYGYTF
few	TRBD1	TRBJ1-4	TRBV3-1	TGTGCCAGCAGCCCAGGGGGACAGGACCACGAAAAACTGTTTTTT	CASSPGGQDHEKLFF
few	.	TRBJ2-7	TRBV7-9	TGTGCCAGCAGCTTGTGGGGCCGCTACGAGCAGTACTTC	CASSLWGRYEQYF
.	.	TRBJ2-2	TRBV5-1	TGCGCCAGCAGGGACAGCTTTGGTGTAGGGGAGAGGAACACCGGGGAGCTGTTTTTT	CASRDSFGVGERNTGELFF
few	TRBD1	TRBJ2-1	TRBV29-1	TGCAGCGTTTCAGGACAGGGCTCCTACAATGAGCAGTTCTTC	CSVSGQGSYNEQFF
.	TRBD2	TRBJ2-7	TRBV6-5	TGTGCCAGCAGTATCGAAGAGCGGGAGGGGAACGAGCAGTACTTC	CASSIEEREGNEQYF
many	TRBD2	TRBJ2-7	TRBV5-1	TGCGCCAGCAGCTCCGGACTAGGTGACGAGCAGTACTTC	CASSSGLGDEQYF
few	.	TRBJ2-5	TRBV20-1	TGCAGTGCTCTTGACAACCAAGAGACCCAGTACTTC	CSALDNQETQYF
.	TRBD1	TRBJ1-1	TRBV5-1	TGCGCCAGCAGCGTTGACAGGGTGGGTGAAGCTTTCTTT	CASSVDRVGEAFF
.	TRBD2	TRBJ2-7	TRBV4-3	TGCGCCAGCAGCCACAAAAGTCCAGAGCTCGACGGACTAGCGGGAACATATCGCTCCTACGAGCAGTACTTC	CASSHKSPELDGLAGTYRSYEQYF
.	.	TRBJ1-5	TRBV4-3	TGCGCCAGCAGCCAGGCGGTCAATCAGCCCCAGCATTTT	CASSQAVNQPQHF